The 15 T cell receptor beta chains listed next were all sequenced from one sample in a study of glioma-infiltrating T cells. The iRepertoire nested amplicon-rescue multiplex PCR amplified TCR alpha and beta CDR3s from RNA. In TCRdb, the multiplex PCR reads were re-called with MiXCR into one record per CDR3 protein. Of around 390,000 distinct CDR3 sequences listed, roughly two fifths are singletons. Sequencing was carried out using glioma tissue, nonneoplastic brain tissue, or PBMCs (not recorded which). The source is a human donor with low-grade glioma or glioblastoma, undergoing nonglioma brain surgery, or in good health (not recorded which).

The genes are TRBV28 and TRBJ2-1, with 12 bases fitting TRBD2. The trim removed 7 bases at V and 8 bases at J, leaving 12 bases unmatched. This CDR3 has 16 residues. Germline V gene data show CDR1 as MDHEN and CDR2 as SYDVKM. CDR3 residues: CASTQIGLAGPDEQFF. DNA of the CDR3: TGTGCCAGCACCCAGATAGGACTAGCGGGGCCTGATGAGCAGTTCTTC.

To note about this clonotype: A much larger clone sits a single nucleotide away, making a read error possible. This chain links TRBV6-1 with TRBJ2-1; D ambiguous. The germline gives CDR1 MNHNS, CDR2 SASEGT. The CDR3 sequence is 13 residues long. V shed 6 bases and J shed 10 bases, with 16 bases lying between them. CDR3 in DNA: TGTGCCAGCAGCCGCGGCAGCTCCTACGAGCAGTTCTTC. It encodes CASSRGSSYEQFF.

On this clonotype itself: Since a much larger clone is just one base distant, this may be a read error. V gene TRBV6-9 combines with J gene TRBJ1-1; a weak D match, TRBD1 (5 bases). The V gene's germline CDR1 is MNHGY and CDR2 SVAAGI. V lost 8 bases, J lost 0 bases, and 16 bases lay in between. The CDR3 is 15 amino acids. CDR3 DNA: TGTGCCAGCCGTTTGGGGGGGTCGATGAACACTGAAGCTTTCTTT. Encoded protein: CASRLGGSMNTEAFF.

Remarks on this clonotype: Without the conserved terminal phenylalanine or tryptophan, this CDR3 likely stems from a read error. The genes are TRBV28 and TRBJ1-1, with 8 bases identical to TRBD1. Per germline, CDR1 MDHEN and CDR2 SYDVKM. With V trimmed by 1 base and J by 11 bases, 6 bases remained unmatched. The CDR3 totals 13 residues. The CDR3 region has the DNA TGTGCCAGCAGTTTATATAAACAGGGGGGGGCTTTCTCT. It translates to CASSLYKQGGAFS.

The rearrangement links TRBV2 to TRBJ2-1; 8 bases line up with TRBD1. CDR1 SNHLY and CDR2 FYNNEI come from the germline V gene. The CDR3 runs to 14 residues. The trim removed 4 bases at V and 8 bases at J, leaving 7 bases unmatched. CDR3 in DNA: TGTGCCAGCAGTGTGTGGGACAGGAGCGATGAGCAGTTCTTC. Translation gives CASSVWDRSDEQFF.

The chain links TRBV2 to TRBJ1-1; D is perhaps TRBD1 (5 bases). CDR3 length: 13 residues. V was clipped by 3 bases and J by 7 bases, with 12 bases between them. Per germline, CDR1 SNHLY and CDR2 FYNNEI. CDR3 sequence (DNA): TGTGCCAGCAGTGAGACGGACACCAATGAAGCTTTCTTT. It encodes CASSETDTNEAFF.

V is TRBV5-1 and J is TRBJ1-1, with no clear D. CDR1 SGHRS and CDR2 YFSETQ come from the germline V gene. Trimming removed 7 bases at V and 1 base at J, with 11 bases between. The CDR3 extends over 13 amino acids. CDR3 DNA: TGCGCCAGCCGTAGCCAGGAGAACACTGAAGCTTTCTTT. It yields the protein CASRSQENTEAFF.

This chain connects TRBV6-2 or TRBV6-3 to TRBJ2-2; 7 bases match TRBD2. The CDR3 has 15 residues. Germline V lookup: CDR1 MNHEY, CDR2 SVGEGT. Trimming at V came to 3 bases and at J to 6 bases, leaving 7 bases not matched to a gene. This CDR3 reads CASSYGGSFAGELFF. CDR3 DNA sequence: TGTGCCAGCAGTTATGGCGGGAGTTTTGCCGGGGAGCTGTTTTTT.

This clonotype has just a few counts. The chain employs TRBV20-1 and TRBJ1-5, with 7 bases matching TRBD1. The CDR3 has 13 amino acids. Germline V gene data show CDR1 as DFQATT and CDR2 as SNEGSKA (reference sequence). The CDR3 DNA reads TGCAGCCCCTGGGCAGGGGGGGATCAGCCCCAGCATTTT. It encodes CSPWAGGDQPQHF.

V usage is TRBV12-3 or TRBV12-4 and J usage is TRBJ1-1; D possibly corresponds to TRBD1 (5 bases). This CDR3 is built from 13 residues. V lost 7 bases to trimming and J lost 4 bases, with 13 bases between them. The chain's CDR3 is CASTEGFGTEAFF. The CDR3 DNA follows: TGTGCCAGCACCGAGGGGTTTGGCACTGAAGCTTTCTTT.

This clonotype appeared many times. The V call is TRBV6-2 or TRBV6-3, the J call TRBJ2-5; TRBD2 matches 8 bases. The CDR3 sequence is 15 residues long. The V and J ends lost 0 bases and 4 bases, in that order; junction bases with no gene match: 4. Germline lookup yields CDR1 MNHEY and CDR2 SVGEGT. In nucleotides, the CDR3 is TGTGCCAGCAGTTACTCAGCGGGAGTGGGAGAGACCCAGTACTTC. It specifies CASSYSAGVGETQYF.

The chain combines TRBV6-5 with TRBJ2-2; D is unresolved. With 4 bases removed from V and 1 base from J, the gap between germline ends came to 10 bases. Germline CDR1 and CDR2: MNHEY and SVGAGI. This CDR3 has 15 amino acids. CDR3 coding DNA: TGTGCCAGCAGTTTCGACACTCAGAACACCGGGGAGCTGTTTTTT. It yields the protein CASSFDTQNTGELFF.

This clonotype was recorded at least ten times. The rearrangement joins TRBV27 to TRBJ1-5, with 7 positions matching TRBD1. V shed 4 bases, J shed 3 bases, and the junction held 3 bases outside the gene matches. Germline V gene lookup returns CDR1 MNHEY and CDR2 SMNVEV (reference sequence). The CDR3 runs 14 residues. In DNA form, the CDR3 reads TGTGCCAGCAGTTCCAGGGGGAACAATCAGCCCCAGCATTTT. This codes for CASSSRGNNQPQHF.

To note about this clonotype: The CDR3 does not close with the conserved phenylalanine or tryptophan, likely indicating a read error. This sequence joins TRBV27 and TRBJ2-3, with TRBD2 matching over 14 bases. The length of the CDR3 is 17 residues. CDR1 and CDR2 from the germline V gene are MNHEY and SMNVEV (reference sequence). The CDR3 DNA follows: TGTGCCAGCAGTTCCCAGACTAGCGGGAGGGGCACAGATAAGCAGTATTCT. Translation gives CASSSQTSGRGTDKQYS.

The V call is TRBV7-8, the J call TRBJ2-1, with D perhaps matching TRBD1 or TRBD2 (6 bases each). V lost 1 base to trimming and J lost 9 bases, with 13 bases between them. The CDR3 runs 14 residues. Germline CDR1 and CDR2: SGHVS and FQNEAQ. CDR3 DNA sequence: TGTGCCAGCAGCTTAGTCGGGGGCGCGGGTGAGCAGTTCTTC. Translating it yields CASSLVGGAGEQFF.